This paragraph covers one T cell receptor beta chain sequence. What it binds is not known. The table came from immunoSEQ multiplex PCR; TCRdb's copy has only in-frame clones and leaves some out. The repertoire consists of 1.4 million to 1.5 million clones, with over 95% occurring once and the leading ten covering roughly 1.2%. These data come from a study of shared clonotypes between healthy human individuals. Across the study: Contributing individuals were two females and three males aged 18 to 49.

Study observations and caveats: Tissue TCR repertoires likely differ from these blood-only repertoires.

V was clipped by 6 bases and J by 7 bases, with 10 bases between them. CDR1 is MNHEY, CDR2 SVGAGI, per germline. The CDR3 runs to 11 residues. The rearrangement joins TRBV6-5 to TRBJ2-7; D might be TRBD1 (5 bases). Sequencing was performed on naive CD4+ T cells sorted from blood. Subset described: CD45RA+ positively selected. This TCR was sampled from a man aged 25 to 40 in good health. CDR3 loop: CASRDKGEQYF. The CDR3, as DNA: TGTGCCAGCAGGGACAAAGGGGAGCAGTACTTC.